Presented here are 27 T cell receptor beta chains from one specimen sequenced in a study of T cells in Graves' hyperthyroidism and ophthalmopathy. RNA transcripts were the template for amplifying TCR beta CDR3 regions. Researchers ran a first-round RT-PCR on the TCR CDR3 using the HTBI primer set. TCRdb reprocessed the multiplex PCR reads via MiXCR and lists one record per CDR3 protein. Of 250,000 to 300,000 distinct CDR3 sequences listed, around 15% are singletons. Sample: blood. These receptors all stem from a woman between 40 and 55 years old with Graves' hyperthyroidism.

This chain links TRBV3-1 with TRBJ1-1; D is perhaps TRBD1 (6 bases). V shed 1 base and J shed 6 bases, with 15 bases lying between them. CDR1 LGHDT and CDR2 YNNKEL come from the germline V gene (reference sequence). CDR3 size: 15 residues. This chain's CDR3 is CASSQVGWGGPEAFF. CDR3 sequence (DNA): TGTGCCAGCAGCCAAGTTGGGTGGGGGGGCCCTGAAGCTTTCTTT.

The sample holds a few counts of this clonotype. This sequence joins TRBV10-3 and TRBJ2-2; D unresolved. Germline loops: CDR1 ENHRY, CDR2 SYGVKD. This CDR3 spans 13 amino acids. V lost 0 bases, J lost 8 bases, and 7 bases lay in between. This chain's CDR3 is CAISESREGELFF. In DNA form, the CDR3 reads TGTGCCATCAGTGAGTCAAGGGAAGGGGAGCTGTTTTTT.

This clonotype was detected a few times. The chain uses TRBV20-1 and TRBJ1-6; 7 bases are a match to TRBD1. Unmatched junction bases numbered 5, after V lost 0 bases and J lost 6 bases. Germline CDR1 DFQATT, CDR2 SNEGSKA (reference sequence). CDR3 size: 15 residues. CDR3 nucleotides: TGCAGTGCTAGAGATCCCGGGACAGCTAATTCACCCCTCCACTTT. This translates into CSARDPGTANSPLHF.

The sample holds many counts of this clonotype. V and J are TRBV7-9 and TRBJ2-1; D unresolved. Germline V gene lookup returns CDR1 SEHNR and CDR2 FQNEAQ (reference sequence). The CDR3 has 13 amino acids. V gave up 1 base and J gave up 6 bases, with 7 bases separating them. CDR3 nucleotide sequence: TGTGCCAGCAGCTTAGAACGGGTCAATGAGCAGTTCTTC. This codes for CASSLERVNEQFF.

The sample holds many counts of this clonotype. The CDR3 coding sequence is TGTGCCAGCAGTCTAACCGGGACTCCCTTTTACGAGCAGTACTTC. This codes for CASSLTGTPFYEQYF. The V gene is TRBV28, the J gene TRBJ2-7; a weak D match, TRBD2 (6 bases). Germline V gives CDR1 MDHEN, CDR2 SYDVKM. The V end was cut by 5 bases, the J end by 4 bases, with 18 bases between. The CDR3 runs 15 residues.

This clonotype was found many times. The rearrangement links TRBV18 to TRBJ2-5; D uncertain. Trimming took off 1 base at V and 1 base at J, with 7 bases between the two ends. In germline, CDR1 is KGHSH, CDR2 LQKENI. The CDR3 has 14 residues. CDR3 sequence (DNA): TGTGCCAGCTCACCACGGACCACCCAAGAGACCCAGTACTTC. Residues: CASSPRTTQETQYF.

This clonotype was observed at least ten times. The chain carries TRBV6-1 and TRBJ2-4, with D perhaps matching TRBD1 (6 bases). Germline loops: CDR1 MNHNS, CDR2 SASEGT. CDR3 length: 13 amino acids. Trimming took off 4 bases at V and 7 bases at J, with 11 bases between the two ends. The CDR3 reads CASSAGTTNIQYF. The CDR3 DNA follows: TGTGCCAGCAGTGCCGGGACAACCAACATTCAGTACTTC.

The V gene is TRBV14, the J gene TRBJ1-6, with no clear D. The CDR3 is 13 amino acids. Germline V lookup: CDR1 SGHDN, CDR2 FVKESK. The germline V and J ends were trimmed by 3 bases and 9 bases, with 9 bases remaining between them. The CDR3 coding sequence is TGTGCCAGCAGCCACGGCGGGGTTTCACCCCTCCACTTT. It yields the protein CASSHGGVSPLHF.

This clonotype was recorded many times. J is TRBJ1-1 and V is TRBV29-1, with a weak D call TRBD1 (6 bases). The CDR3 sequence is 13 residues long. CDR1 SQVTM and CDR2 ANQGSEA come from the germline V gene. Trimming left V 4 bases short and J 5 bases short, with 14 bases between. The CDR3 region is CSVAYRVETEAFF. The CDR3 DNA reads TGCAGCGTTGCCTACAGGGTGGAAACTGAAGCTTTCTTT.

The chain is built from TRBV7-9 and TRBJ2-2; the D gene is possibly TRBD2 (6 bases). This CDR3 has 16 residues. Germline loops: CDR1 SEHNR, CDR2 FQNEAQ (reference sequence). Deletions cut 2 bases from V and 2 bases from J, with 12 bases between. As DNA, the CDR3 is TGTGCCAGCAGCTTATTGGCGGGACCCAACACCGGGGAGCTGTTTTTT. It codes for CASSLLAGPNTGELFF.

The sample holds many counts of this clonotype. The chain joins TRBV20-1 to TRBJ2-1, with 7 bases aligning to TRBD2. V lost 0 bases, J lost 6 bases, and 11 bases stayed unmatched. Per germline, CDR1 DFQATT and CDR2 SNEGSKA (reference sequence). The CDR3 runs to 16 residues. CDR3 residues: CSARDLAGRASNEQFF. CDR3 coding DNA: TGCAGTGCTAGAGATTTGGCGGGGAGGGCCAGCAATGAGCAGTTCTTC.

This clonotype came up a few times. This rearrangement joins TRBV11-2 to TRBJ1-3; 7 nucleotides agree with TRBD1. V trimming: 5 bases; J trimming: 3 bases; junction bases outside the gene matches: 4. The CDR3 has 14 amino acids. Germline loops: CDR1 SGHAT, CDR2 FQNNGV. CDR3 DNA sequence: TGTGCCAGCAGCCGCCGGACAGGTGGAAACACCATATATTTT. Residues: CASSRRTGGNTIYF.

A few counts support this clonotype. This chain joins TRBV25-1 and TRBJ1-5; the D is unclear. The germline V gene has CDR1 MGHDK and CDR2 SYGVNS. CDR3 size: 11 residues. The V gene lost 9 bases and the J gene lost 3 bases, with 6 bases spanning the gap. The CDR3 sequence is CASPTNQPQHF. The CDR3, as DNA: TGTGCCAGTCCCACCAATCAGCCCCAGCATTTT.

This clonotype was recorded many times. J is TRBJ2-7 and V is TRBV12-3 or TRBV12-4; TRBD1 matches at 9 bases. The CDR3 is 13 residues long. V shed 5 bases and J 3 bases; nucleotides not matched to a gene: 2. CDR3: CASSPDRGYEQYF. The CDR3 nucleotides are TGTGCCAGCAGTCCGGACAGGGGCTACGAGCAGTACTTC.

This clonotype was seen repeatedly, ten times or more. This rearrangement joins TRBV20-1 to TRBJ2-7; no clear D gene. CDR3 length equals 11 residues. V was pared by 0 bases and J by 5 bases, with 5 bases between. From germline, CDR1 is DFQATT and CDR2 SNEGSKA (reference sequence). CDR3 residues: CSARDLDEQYF. The CDR3 region has the DNA TGCAGTGCTAGAGATCTAGACGAGCAGTACTTC.

This clonotype has just a few counts. V usage is TRBV5-1 and J usage is TRBJ2-2; D unclear. This CDR3 has 16 residues. Germline V gene lookup returns CDR1 SGHRS and CDR2 YFSETQ. V was trimmed by 0 bases and J by 2 bases, leaving 11 bases between them. For the CDR3, the DNA is TGCGCCAGCAGCTTGGGGACCGGGCTCAACACCGGGGAGCTGTTTTTT. Translation: CASSLGTGLNTGELFF.

This clonotype was counted many times. The rearrangement uses TRBV28 and TRBJ1-5; D is perhaps TRBD1 (6 bases). Trimming removed 5 bases at V and 11 bases at J, with 16 bases between. The CDR3 is made up of 13 amino acids. Per germline, CDR1 MDHEN and CDR2 SYDVKM. The CDR3 DNA is TGTGCCAGCAGTCAAACAGGGAAGGGGTCCCAGCATTTT. The encoded protein is CASSQTGKGSQHF.

There are many counts of this clonotype. V usage is TRBV7-3 and J usage is TRBJ2-2, with D hard to call. V shed 2 bases and J shed 5 bases, with 6 bases lying between them. Per the germline V gene, CDR1 is SGHTA and CDR2 is FQGTGA. The CDR3 has 13 amino acids. As DNA, the CDR3 is TGTGCCAGCAGCTTACAGGAGACCGGGGAGCTGTTTTTT. Amino acids: CASSLQETGELFF.

Many counts were recorded for this clonotype. This chain uses TRBV20-1 with TRBJ1-5; tentative D call: TRBD1 (5 bases). The CDR3 sequence is 18 residues long. CDR1 is DFQATT, CDR2 SNEGSKA, per germline (reference sequence). Trimming shortened V by 0 bases and J by 2 bases, and 20 bases separated the two germline ends. As DNA, the CDR3 is TGCAGTGCTAGAGATCGCGGGGCTCGGACAAGCGGCAATCAGCCCCAGCATTTT. It is translated as CSARDRGARTSGNQPQHF.

The chain combines TRBV5-5 with TRBJ1-6; 7 bases line up with TRBD1. V shed 7 bases and J 7 bases; nucleotides not matched to a gene: 8. Per germline, CDR1 SGHKS and CDR2 YYEKEE (reference sequence). The CDR3 is 14 residues long. This chain's CDR3 is CASRSDRVNSPLHF. The CDR3 region has the DNA TGTGCCAGCCGCTCCGACAGGGTGAATTCACCCCTCCACTTT.

This clonotype was seen a few times. The rearrangement uses TRBV11-2 and TRBJ2-3, with D possibly being TRBD2 (7 bases). V dropped 5 bases and J dropped 4 bases, with 19 bases sitting between them. From germline, CDR1 is SGHAT and CDR2 FQNNGV. The CDR3 runs 16 residues. The CDR3 is CASSKVGGRGSDTQYF. For the CDR3, the DNA is TGTGCCAGCAGCAAAGTGGGGGGGCGGGGGTCAGATACGCAGTATTTT.

This clonotype was detected ten times or more. This chain uses TRBV9 with TRBJ1-1; no clear D gene. V was trimmed by 1 base and J by 7 bases, leaving 11 bases between them. This CDR3 spans 13 amino acids. From germline, CDR1 is SGDLS and CDR2 YYNGEE. This CDR3 is CASSVPERVEAFF. The CDR3 DNA follows: TGTGCCAGCAGCGTACCAGAAAGGGTTGAAGCTTTCTTT.

This clonotype was observed at least ten times. The chain uses TRBV11-2 and TRBJ1-2, with D uncertain. Germline V gene data show CDR1 as SGHAT and CDR2 as FQNNGV. The CDR3 is made up of 16 amino acids. V lost 0 bases, J lost 1 base, and 12 bases lay in between. The CDR3: CASSLDHSGINYGYTF. The CDR3 region has the DNA TGTGCCAGCAGCTTAGATCACAGCGGAATTAACTATGGCTACACCTTC. Filled out from reference TRBV11-2 and TRBJ1-2, the complete variable domain reads EAGVAQSPRYKIIEKRQSVAFWCNPISGHATLYWYQQILGQGPKLLIQFQNNGVVDDSQLPKDRFSAERLKGVDSTLKIQPAKLEDSAVYLCASSLDHSGINYGYTFGSGTRLTVV.

V is TRBV6-1 and J is TRBJ1-2; TRBD1 is a possible D gene (6 bases). This CDR3 is 12 amino acids long. V gave up 10 bases and J gave up 4 bases, with 13 bases separating them. Per the germline V gene, CDR1 is MNHNS and CDR2 is SASEGT. The chain's CDR3 is CATLDRIYGYTF. Here the CDR3 DNA reads TGTGCCACCCTCGACAGGATCTATGGCTACACCTTC.

This clonotype was recorded at least ten times. V is TRBV10-3 and J is TRBJ1-1, with D possibly being TRBD1 (6 bases). Germline V gives CDR1 ENHRY, CDR2 SYGVKD. This CDR3 is 12 amino acids long. The V gene lost 2 bases and the J gene lost 6 bases, with 7 bases spanning the gap. CDR3 DNA: TGTGCCATCAGTGAGGGGGGCTCTGAAGCTTTCTTT. This codes for CAISEGGSEAFF.

This clonotype has a count of ten or more. This chain joins TRBV12-3 or TRBV12-4 and TRBJ1-6, with TRBD1 as a possible D gene (6 bases). V was clipped by 3 bases and J by 1 base, with 10 bases between them. The CDR3 is 16 residues long. This CDR3 reads CASSFRGRSYNSPLHF. CDR3 DNA sequence: TGTGCCAGCAGTTTTAGGGGGAGGTCCTATAATTCACCCCTCCACTTT.

This clonotype was seen at least ten times. The rearrangement links TRBV2 to TRBJ1-1; D perhaps matches TRBD1 (6 bases). Germline loops: CDR1 SNHLY, CDR2 FYNNEI. V was shortened by 4 bases and J by 5 bases, with 14 bases between the two germline ends. The CDR3 covers 14 residues. CDR3: CASSVDSRRTEAFF. As DNA, the CDR3 is TGTGCCAGCAGTGTGGACAGTCGGCGGACTGAAGCTTTCTTT.